These 29 T cell receptor beta chains originate from one sample sequenced in a study of Graves' ophthalmopathy and Graves' hyperthyroidism. The authors amplified TCR beta CDR3 regions, and they did so from RNA transcripts for repertoire sequencing. RT-PCR with HTBI primers came first, then second-round multiplex PCR. TCRdb re-derived calls from the multiplex PCR reads in MiXCR, one entry per CDR3 protein. In the table there are roughly 1.1 million distinct CDR3 sequences, about two fifths of which are singletons. Specimen: peripheral blood or thyroid tissue (not recorded which). Source of these receptors: an adult man with Graves' hyperthyroidism.

The CDR3 is CASRGHGERRELFF. CDR3 nucleotide sequence: TGTGCCAGCCGGGGTCACGGCGAACGCCGGGAGCTGTTTTTT. V gene TRBV10-3 combines with J gene TRBJ2-2; a weak D match, TRBD2 (5 bases). The V gene's germline CDR1 is ENHRY and CDR2 SYGVKD. Trimming shortened V by 10 bases and J by 9 bases, and 21 bases separated the two germline ends. The CDR3 is 14 residues long.

In regard to this clonotype: The conserved phenylalanine or tryptophan is not found at the CDR3 terminus, so this likely reflects a read error. Because the CDR3's place on the DNA is in doubt, the DNA is left out and the CDR3 is given as listed by TCRdb. This chain joins TRBV9 and TRBJ2-5. The CDR3 numbers 9 amino acids, ends counted. Per the germline V gene, CDR1 is SGDLS and CDR2 is YYNGEE. The CDR3 reads CASSVGLTT.

V and J are TRBV10-2 and TRBJ1-1; no clear D gene. There are 14 residues in the CDR3. Trimming cost V 1 base and J 1 base, with 7 bases left between them. From germline, CDR1 is WSHSY and CDR2 SAAADI. Here the CDR3 reads CASSEYGENTEAFF. The CDR3 nucleotides read TGCGCCAGCAGTGAGTATGGGGAGAACACTGAAGCTTTCTTT.

V is TRBV20-1 and J is TRBJ2-3; TRBD1 is a possible D gene (5 bases). This CDR3 has 14 amino acids. Trimming took off 2 bases at V and 6 bases at J, with 15 bases between the two ends. Germline V gene data show CDR1 as DFQATT and CDR2 as SNEGSKA (reference sequence). The CDR3 loop reads CSARQGVSIDTQYF. The CDR3 DNA is TGCAGTGCTAGACAAGGGGTAAGCATTGATACGCAGTATTTT.

V usage is TRBV29-1 and J usage is TRBJ1-2; D is undetermined. The CDR3 loop spans 13 amino acids. The germline V gene encodes CDR1 SQVTM and CDR2 ANQGSEA. The CDR3 bases are TGCGGAGGGTACGCAGCCGGAAGCTATGGCTACACCTTC. It specifies CGGYAAGSYGYTF.

The gene calls are TRBV7-9 and TRBJ1-5, with 8 bases identical to TRBD1. Germline CDR1 is SEHNR and CDR2 is FQNEAQ (reference sequence). The V segment lost 5 bases and the J segment 0 bases; nucleotides outside the gene matches: 15. This CDR3 region has 19 residues. CDR3 residues: CASSQDLDRVPYSNQPQHF. CDR3 sequence (DNA): TGTGCCAGCAGCCAAGATTTGGACAGGGTTCCCTATAGCAATCAGCCCCAGCATTTT.

This clonotype appeared many times. V and J are TRBV14 and TRBJ1-4; D ambiguous. This CDR3 has 11 amino acids. Germline loops: CDR1 SGHDN, CDR2 FVKESK. V lost 5 bases, J lost 5 bases, and 3 bases lay in between. CDR3 DNA sequence: TGTGCCAGCAGCATAAATGAAAAACTGTTTTTT. This translates into CASSINEKLFF.

This clonotype occurred many times. The rearrangement uses TRBV5-8 and TRBJ1-2, with D unclear. The CDR3 contains 12 residues. Trimming pared 1 base from V and 8 bases from J, leaving 9 bases between. CDR1 is SGHTS and CDR2 is YDEGEE in the germline V gene. The DNA of the CDR3 is TGTGCCAGCAGCTTGTGGGGAGGCGGCTACACCTTC. Amino acid sequence: CASSLWGGGYTF. Full variable domain (rest looked up from reference TRBV5-8 and TRBJ1-2): EAGVTQSPTHLIKTRGQQATLRCSPISGHTSVYWYQQALGLGLQFLLWYDEGEERNRGNFPPRFSGRQFPNYSSELNVNALELEDSALYLCASSLWGGGYTFGSGTRLTVV.

This clonotype was detected only once. Compared with germline, one end of the junction differs, possibly owing to a read error. The chain carries TRBV15 and TRBJ2-6, with unresolved D. The CDR3 length is 10 residues. The germline V gene encodes CDR1 LNHNV and CDR2 YYDKDF (reference sequence). This chain's CDR3 is CATSRDGSAF. Here the CDR3 DNA reads TGTGCCACCAGCAGAGATGGTTCGGCTTTC.

This chain uses TRBV29-1 with TRBJ2-5; TRBD2 matches at 7 bases. Unmatched junction bases numbered 16, after V lost 7 bases and J lost 11 bases. In germline, CDR1 is SQVTM, CDR2 ANQGSEA. The CDR3 consists of 13 residues. The CDR3 coding sequence is TGCAGCGCGGGACTACGCATTGAGGGTGAGCAGTACTTC. It is translated as CSAGLRIEGEQYF.

CDR3 in DNA: TGTGCCAGCGCCAGGGGAGTCTCTGGGGCCAACGTCCTGACTTTC. Translation gives CASARGVSGANVLTF. The V gene is TRBV2, the J gene TRBJ2-6, with D possibly being TRBD1 (6 bases). Per the germline V gene, CDR1 is SNHLY and CDR2 is FYNNEI. Trimming stripped 8 bases from V and 0 bases from J, with 11 bases between. The CDR3 is made up of 15 amino acids.

This clonotype was observed a handful of times. The chain has TRBV7-2 and TRBJ1-2; TRBD1 matches 8 bases. CDR3 length: 19 amino acids. From germline, CDR1 is SGHTA and CDR2 FQGNSA. J gave up 8 bases and V 5 bases, and 25 bases lay outside the gene matches. The CDR3 DNA reads TGTGCCAGCAGCCAAGATAGTGGACAGGGAATTACCCGGGGCTACGGCTACACCTTC. It encodes CASSQDSGQGITRGYGYTF.

V and J are TRBV25-1 and TRBJ2-7; D is possibly TRBD1 (6 bases). This CDR3 comprises 14 residues. Trimming cost V 3 bases and J 6 bases, with 15 bases left between them. CDR1 and CDR2 from the germline V gene are MGHDK and SYGVNS. The CDR3 loop reads CASSETNRVLEQYF. The DNA of the CDR3 is TGTGCCAGCAGTGAGACCAACAGGGTCCTCGAGCAGTACTTC.

At least ten counts were recorded for this clonotype. This chain uses TRBV7-6 with TRBJ2-5; D not resolved. Germline V gives CDR1 SGHVS, CDR2 FNYEAQ. CDR3 length: 13 residues. V shed 0 bases and J shed 5 bases, with 7 bases lying between them. CDR3 coding DNA: TGTGCCAGCAGCTTAGCGGAGAGCGAGACCCAGTACTTC. Its translation: CASSLAESETQYF.

This chain links TRBV10-3 with TRBJ2-6; D may be TRBD2 (6 bases). Germline V lookup: CDR1 ENHRY, CDR2 SYGVKD. With 9 bases removed from V and 0 bases from J, the gap between germline ends came to 15 bases. This CDR3 region has 16 residues. CDR3 sequence (DNA): TGTGCCATGAACGGGGCCGGGGGCTCTGGGGCCAACGTCCTGACTTTC. Amino acid sequence: CAMNGAGGSGANVLTF.

V gene TRBV7-6 combines with J gene TRBJ1-1; tentatively, D is TRBD1 (6 bases). CDR1 and CDR2 (germline): SGHVS, FNYEAQ. This CDR3 has 15 amino acids. V was pared by 1 base and J by 1 base, with 10 bases between. CDR3: CASSLDEGGNTEAFF. The CDR3 nucleotides read TGTGCCAGCAGCTTAGACGAAGGGGGGAACACTGAAGCTTTCTTT.

In this sample, this clonotype turned up many times. V and J are TRBV11-2 and TRBJ2-5; 8 positions match TRBD1. The germline CDR1 and CDR2 sequences are SGHAT and FQNNGV. The V gene end was trimmed by 5 bases and the J gene end by 3 bases; junction bases not matched to a gene: 8. The CDR3 has 15 amino acids. CDR3 region: CASSALGQGKETQYF. CDR3 sequence (DNA): TGTGCCAGCAGCGCGCTAGGACAGGGAAAAGAGACCCAGTACTTC. Looking up the rest from reference TRBV11-2 and TRBJ2-5 gives the full variable domain: EAGVAQSPRYKIIEKRQSVAFWCNPISGHATLYWYQQILGQGPKLLIQFQNNGVVDDSQLPKDRFSAERLKGVDSTLKIQPAKLEDSAVYLCASSALGQGKETQYFGPGTRLLVL.

This chain connects TRBV24-1 to TRBJ1-6; D ambiguous. Looked up from germline, CDR1 is KGHDR and CDR2 is SFDVKD. V was clipped by 5 bases and J by 7 bases, with 11 bases between them. There are 14 residues in the CDR3. The CDR3 region is CATSANSRNSPLHF. As DNA, the CDR3 is TGTGCCACCAGTGCCAACAGTCGAAATTCACCCCTCCACTTT.

This clonotype showed up many times. V usage is TRBV5-6 and J usage is TRBJ1-5, with 7 positions matching TRBD1. The CDR3 contains 16 residues. Germline V gives CDR1 SGHDT, CDR2 YYEEEE. Trimming cost V 1 base and J 5 bases; bases outside gene matches: 9. This chain's CDR3 is CASSLWYRGWDQPQHF. The DNA for the CDR3 is TGTGCCAGCAGCTTGTGGTACAGGGGATGGGATCAGCCCCAGCATTTT.

Notes on this clonotype: Just one base apart from a much larger clone, this may be a read error. V usage is TRBV2 and J usage is TRBJ2-2; 8 bases match TRBD1. In germline, CDR1 is SNHLY, CDR2 FYNNEI. V gave up 6 bases and J gave up 1 base; unmatched junction bases: 7. The CDR3 has 16 amino acids. The CDR3 coding sequence is TGTGCCAGCAGCCTCAGGACAGGGAAGAACACCGGGGAGCTGTTTTTT. Residues: CASSLRTGKNTGELFF.

The chain carries TRBV15 and TRBJ2-7, with TRBD2 matching 10 bases. Germline CDR1 reads LNHNV; CDR2 reads YYDKDF (reference sequence). The CDR3 is made up of 18 amino acids. The J segment lost 2 bases and the V segment lost 1 base, leaving 11 bases of the junction unmatched. The CDR3 sequence: CATSRVGLAGDFAYEQYF. Written as DNA, the CDR3 is TGTGCCACCAGCAGAGTAGGTCTAGCGGGAGACTTTGCCTACGAGCAGTACTTC.

This clonotype has at least ten counts. This chain uses TRBV7-2 with TRBJ2-5; 10 bases line up with TRBD2. In germline, CDR1 is SGHTA, CDR2 FQGNSA. The length of the CDR3 is 11 residues. The V and J ends lost 4 bases and 14 bases, in that order; junction bases with no gene match: 4. CDR3 in DNA: TGTGCCAGCAGCTCTAGCGGGAGACCTTACTTC. Translating gives CASSSSGRPYF.

J is TRBJ1-4 and V is TRBV7-9; possibly TRBD1 for D (5 bases). This CDR3 spans 14 amino acids. Trimming took off 1 base at V and 6 bases at J, with 9 bases between the two ends. Germline V lookup: CDR1 SEHNR, CDR2 FQNEAQ (reference sequence). CDR3 sequence reads: CASSLDVTDEKLFF. In DNA form, the CDR3 reads TGTGCCAGCAGCTTAGACGTGACAGATGAAAAACTGTTTTTT. The whole variable domain, filled in from reference TRBV7-9 and TRBJ1-4, reads DTGVSQNPRHKITKRGQNVTFRCDPISEHNRLYWYRQTLGQGPEFLTYFQNEAQLEKSRLLSDRFSAERPKGSFSTLEIQRTEQGDSAMYLCASSLDVTDEKLFFGSGTQLSVL.

This clonotype was counted many times. V usage is TRBV10-3 and J usage is TRBJ2-7, with D tentatively TRBD2 (5 bases). CDR1 is ENHRY, CDR2 SYGVKD, per germline. The CDR3 length is 13 residues. Trimming pared 6 bases from V and 4 bases from J, leaving 13 bases between. The CDR3 region is CAIRRLSKYEQYF. The DNA for the CDR3 is TGTGCCATCAGAAGACTATCCAAGTACGAGCAGTACTTC.

This clonotype was observed at least ten times. The J gene is TRBJ2-2, the V gene TRBV29-1; 7 nucleotides line up with TRBD2. There are 14 residues in the CDR3. CDR1 is SQVTM, CDR2 ANQGSEA, per germline. V dropped 7 bases and J dropped 3; count of bases not matched to a gene: 8. CDR3 bases: TGCAGCGCCTCGGGGGGTAGGGACACCGGGGAGCTGTTTTTT. It specifies CSASGGRDTGELFF.

V and J are TRBV27 and TRBJ1-6; D remains unclear. The germline V gene has CDR1 MNHEY and CDR2 SMNVEV (reference sequence). Trimming removed 5 bases from V and 8 bases from J, with 10 bases in between. The CDR3 has 13 residues. This chain's CDR3 is CASSPMIDSPLHF. Written as DNA, the CDR3 is TGTGCCAGCAGTCCAATGATTGATTCACCCCTCCACTTT.

This clonotype has just a few counts. The V gene is TRBV5-6, the J gene TRBJ2-7, with 7 bases that match TRBD1. The CDR3 totals 12 residues. Germline lookup yields CDR1 SGHDT and CDR2 YYEEEE. The J segment lost 0 bases and the V segment lost 6 bases, leaving 0 bases of the junction unmatched. The CDR3 is CASKGASYEQYF. The CDR3 DNA follows: TGTGCCAGCAAGGGGGCCTCCTACGAGCAGTACTTC.

In this sample, this clonotype turned up many times. This chain uses TRBV5-6 with TRBJ1-2, with D perhaps TRBD1 (6 bases). V shed 0 bases and J shed 3 bases, with 12 bases lying between them. CDR3 size: 15 residues. Looked up from germline, CDR1 is SGHDT and CDR2 is YYEEEE. The CDR3: CASSLASRGDYGYTF. The CDR3 nucleotides are TGTGCCAGCAGCTTGGCCTCCAGGGGCGACTATGGCTACACCTTC.

This clonotype was seen more than once but under ten times. The chain joins TRBV12-3 or TRBV12-4 to TRBJ2-7; the D is unclear. V gave up 6 bases and J gave up 3 bases, with 9 bases separating them. This CDR3 spans 12 amino acids. The CDR3 here is CASSLKRYEQYF. The CDR3 region has the DNA TGTGCCAGCAGCTTAAAACGCTACGAGCAGTACTTC.